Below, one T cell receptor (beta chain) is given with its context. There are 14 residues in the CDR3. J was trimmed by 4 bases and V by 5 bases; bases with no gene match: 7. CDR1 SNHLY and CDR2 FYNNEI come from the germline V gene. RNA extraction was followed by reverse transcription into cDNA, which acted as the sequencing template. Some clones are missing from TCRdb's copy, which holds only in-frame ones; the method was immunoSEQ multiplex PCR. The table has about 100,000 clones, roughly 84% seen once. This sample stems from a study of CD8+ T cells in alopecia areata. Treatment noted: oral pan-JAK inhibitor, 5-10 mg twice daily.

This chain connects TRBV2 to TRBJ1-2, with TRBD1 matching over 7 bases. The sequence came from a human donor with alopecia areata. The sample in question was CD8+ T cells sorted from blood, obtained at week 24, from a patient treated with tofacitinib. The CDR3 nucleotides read TGTGCCAGCAGTATCGACAGGGCTAGCTATGGCTACACCTTC. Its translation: CASSIDRASYGYTF.